This T cell receptor (beta chain) derives from a study of T-cell reconstitution after alpha-beta-depleted transplantation in children. The V and J ends lost 5 bases and 5 bases, in that order; junction bases with no gene match: 10. CDR1 and CDR2 from the germline V gene are KGHDR and SFDVKD. This CDR3 has 15 residues. Unique molecular identifiers were incorporated when the TCRbeta library was constructed. One entry per CDR3 protein results from TCRdb running MiXCR on the PCR reads. Of hundreds of thousands of distinct CDR3 sequences listed, approximately 12% are singletons. Sequenced material: PBMCs, mostly from graft donor cells, taken 360 days after TCRalphabeta/CD19-depleted stem cell transplant. This rearrangement joins TRBV24-1 to TRBJ2-5; the match to TRBD2 covers 7 bases. The receptor comes from a male patient aged 5 to 17 who had a stem cell transplant for acute myeloid leukemia, so the T cells may come from the graft donor. The CDR3 is CATSVAGALQETQYF. The CDR3 nucleotides read TGTGCCACCAGTGTCGCGGGAGCGTTACAGGAGACCCAGTACTTC.